Each of the 17 T cell receptor beta chains below was sequenced from the same sample in a study of shared clonotypes between healthy human individuals. Naive CD8 cells lacked CD45RO, underwent positive selection for CCR7 and left out terminally differentiated effector memory CD45RA+ cells. The assay was immunoSEQ multiplex PCR, and TCRdb's table has in-frame clones only and misses some. This sample carries about 2.2 million clones, around 93% of them seen once, and the ten largest clones take 1.5% to 2%. The specimen sequenced was naive CD8+ T cells from PBMCs. The receptor source for this set is a man between 18 and 35 years old in good health. Some clones in this sample may be carry-over from other donors' samples.

The V gene is TRBV7-9, the J gene TRBJ2-7; 7 nucleotides line up with TRBD1. The CDR3 extends over 13 amino acids. V gave up 7 bases and J gave up 4 bases; unmatched junction bases: 7. Germline CDR1 SEHNR, CDR2 FQNEAQ (reference sequence). CDR3 sequence reads: CASMGTEHYEQYF. The CDR3, as DNA: TGTGCCAGCATGGGGACAGAACATTACGAGCAGTACTTC.

V gene TRBV7-9 combines with J gene TRBJ2-1; no clear D gene. CDR3 length: 15 amino acids. V was pared by 1 base and J by 3 bases, with 10 bases between. Germline-derived CDR1 and CDR2 are SEHNR and FQNEAQ (reference sequence). CDR3 in DNA: TGTGCCAGCAGCTTAGGTGGGGTCCGCTACAATGAGCAGTTCTTC. Translating gives CASSLGGVRYNEQFF.

This clone is a singleton in its sample. The J gene is TRBJ1-4, the V gene TRBV2, with 9 nucleotides matching TRBD1. V lost 3 bases and J lost 10; bases outside the gene matches: 6. The CDR3 consists of 14 residues. Germline values: CDR1 SNHLY, CDR2 FYNNEI. The CDR3, as DNA: TGTGCCAGCAGTGAGACAGGGGGTCTTGGAAAACTGTTTTTT. Translating it yields CASSETGGLGKLFF.

The chain has TRBV4-1 and TRBJ2-7; TRBD2 matches at 9 bases. CDR1 MGHRA and CDR2 YSYEKL come from the germline V gene. V shed 2 bases and J 5 bases; nucleotides not matched to a gene: 4. The CDR3 sequence is 14 residues long. In DNA form, the CDR3 reads TGCGCCAGCAGCCAACTTAGCGGGAGTGACGAGCAGTACTTC. It yields the protein CASSQLSGSDEQYF.

The chain carries TRBV6-5 and TRBJ1-2, with D uncertain. CDR1 and CDR2 from the germline V gene are MNHEY and SVGAGI. CDR3 length equals 15 residues. The V end was cut by 3 bases, the J end by 0 bases, with 11 bases between. CDR3 loop: CASSYRPGTNYGYTF. CDR3 sequence (DNA): TGTGCCAGCAGTTATAGGCCGGGGACTAACTATGGCTACACCTTC.

The V and J genes are TRBV2 and TRBJ2-3, with 9 positions matching TRBD2. Germline trimming cut 11 bases from V and 3 bases from J; bases unmatched to any gene: 9. The CDR3 length is 14 residues. In germline, CDR1 is SNHLY, CDR2 FYNNEI. The DNA for the CDR3 is TGTGCCTCCTTAGCGGGAGTGGGTACAGATACGCAGTATTTT. Translating gives CASLAGVGTDTQYF.

The rearrangement uses TRBV6-5 and TRBJ2-5; D is undetermined. Trimming took 6 bases from V and 7 from J, leaving 18 bases between them. This CDR3 spans 14 amino acids. The germline V gene encodes CDR1 MNHEY and CDR2 SVGAGI. As DNA, the CDR3 is TGTGCCAGCAGCTCGATCCTGCTGGGCGGGACCCAGTACTTC. This translates into CASSSILLGGTQYF.

J is TRBJ2-4 and V is TRBV19; TRBD1 aligns across 7 bases. This CDR3 contains 17 residues. Looked up from germline, CDR1 is LNHDA and CDR2 is SQIVND (reference sequence). With 2 bases clipped from V and 1 base from J, the junction kept 8 bases outside the gene matches. CDR3 in DNA: TGTGCCAGTAGTATAACAGGGGAGAAAGGGGCCAAAAACATTCAGTACTTC. Amino acids: CASSITGEKGAKNIQYF. Full variable domain (outside the CDR3, taken from reference TRBV19 and TRBJ2-4): DGGITQSPKYLFRKEGQNVTLSCEQNLNHDAMYWYRQDPGQGLRLIYYSQIVNDFQKGDIAEGYSVSREKKESFPLTVTSAQKNPTAFYLCASSITGEKGAKNIQYFGAGTRLSVL.

This clone was recorded once. The CDR3 spells CASSLLGGLDQPQHF. CDR3 bases: TGTGCCAGCAGCTTATTGGGGGGGCTGGATCAGCCCCAGCATTTT. The V and J genes are TRBV7-8 and TRBJ1-5; a weak D match, TRBD1 (6 bases). Trimming took off 2 bases at V and 5 bases at J, with 13 bases between the two ends. The CDR3 spans 15 residues. Germline lookup yields CDR1 SGHVS and CDR2 FQNEAQ.

V is TRBV28 and J is TRBJ1-4; 7 bases fit TRBD1. Germline CDR1 is MDHEN and CDR2 is SYDVKM. The ends lost 6 bases at V and 6 bases at J; junction bases unmatched: 10. This CDR3 comprises 15 residues. CDR3: CASRLSEGAYEKLFF. CDR3 nucleotides: TGTGCCAGCAGATTGTCGGAGGGGGCGTATGAAAAACTGTTTTTT. Looking up the rest from reference TRBV28 and TRBJ1-4 gives the full variable domain: DVKVTQSSRYLVKRTGEKVFLECVQDMDHENMFWYRQDPGLGLRLIYFSYDVKMKEKGDIPEGYSVSREKKERFSLILESASTNQTSMYLCASRLSEGAYEKLFFGSGTQLSVL.

In this sample, this clone turned up once. The chain couples TRBV28 to TRBJ2-3; D is unclear. Germline CDR1 is MDHEN and CDR2 is SYDVKM. CDR3 length: 13 amino acids. Trimming removed 5 bases from V and 6 bases from J, with 12 bases in between. In nucleotides, the CDR3 is TGTGCCAGCAGTACCACTTATCTGGATACGCAGTATTTT. Its translation: CASSTTYLDTQYF.

The V and J genes are TRBV27 and TRBJ2-3; D remains unclear. The CDR3 sequence is 17 residues long. Germline-derived CDR1 and CDR2 are MNHEY and SMNVEV (reference sequence). Trimming took off 4 bases at V and 0 bases at J, with 17 bases between the two ends. CDR3 in DNA: TGTGCCAGCAGTTCCCTCGGCCTAGTCTGGAGCACAGATACGCAGTATTTT. It encodes CASSSLGLVWSTDTQYF.

The chain couples TRBV7-3 to TRBJ2-3, with D unclear. Germline V gives CDR1 SGHTA, CDR2 FQGTGA. V shed 6 bases and J shed 3 bases, with 10 bases lying between them. This CDR3 spans 13 amino acids. The CDR3 DNA follows: TGTGCCAGCAGTTACAGCAGTACAGATACGCAGTATTTT. It codes for CASSYSSTDTQYF. The variable domain in full, with the rest retrieved from reference TRBV7-3 and TRBJ2-3, is GAGVSQTPSNKVTEKGKYVELRCDPISGHTALYWYRQSLGQGPEFLIYFQGTGAADDSGLPNDRFFAVRPEGSVSTLKIQRTERGDSAVYLCASSYSSTDTQYFGPGTRLTVL.

The rearrangement uses TRBV7-2 and TRBJ2-1; TRBD2 aligns across 13 bases. After removal of 5 bases from V and 12 bases from J, the junction contained 13 bases not matched to a gene. Looked up from germline, CDR1 is SGHTA and CDR2 is FQGNSA. CDR3 length: 16 amino acids. CDR3 loop: CASSLLTSGRLLGQFF. The CDR3 bases are TGTGCCAGCAGCCTATTGACTAGCGGGAGGTTATTAGGGCAGTTCTTC.

The CDR3 protein is CASSYPALANTGELFF. The CDR3 nucleotides are TGTGCCAGCAGCTACCCTGCTCTAGCGAACACCGGGGAGCTGTTTTTT. The chain is built from TRBV7-9 and TRBJ2-2; D is undetermined. Trimming shortened V by 4 bases and J by 0 bases, and 12 bases separated the two germline ends. The CDR3 sequence is 16 residues long. Germline V gives CDR1 SEHNR, CDR2 FQNEAQ (reference sequence).

Comments on this clone: Other DNA sequences of this sample code for an identical CDR3. V and J are TRBV27 and TRBJ1-1; D unresolved. Per germline, CDR1 MNHEY and CDR2 SMNVEV (reference sequence). The CDR3 contains 13 residues. V was trimmed by 4 bases and J by 0 bases, leaving 6 bases between them. The chain's CDR3 is CASSYLMNTEAFF. In nucleotides, the CDR3 is TGTGCCAGCAGTTATTTGATGAACACTGAAGCTTTCTTT.

The gene calls are TRBV28 and TRBJ1-2; 7 bases line up with TRBD1. Germline CDR1 reads MDHEN; CDR2 reads SYDVKM. The CDR3 covers 13 residues. V lost 3 bases to trimming and J lost 7 bases; unmatched junction nucleotides: 5. CDR3 nucleotides: TGTGCCAGCAGTTTTGGGACAGAAACTGGCTACACCTTC. Translating it yields CASSFGTETGYTF.